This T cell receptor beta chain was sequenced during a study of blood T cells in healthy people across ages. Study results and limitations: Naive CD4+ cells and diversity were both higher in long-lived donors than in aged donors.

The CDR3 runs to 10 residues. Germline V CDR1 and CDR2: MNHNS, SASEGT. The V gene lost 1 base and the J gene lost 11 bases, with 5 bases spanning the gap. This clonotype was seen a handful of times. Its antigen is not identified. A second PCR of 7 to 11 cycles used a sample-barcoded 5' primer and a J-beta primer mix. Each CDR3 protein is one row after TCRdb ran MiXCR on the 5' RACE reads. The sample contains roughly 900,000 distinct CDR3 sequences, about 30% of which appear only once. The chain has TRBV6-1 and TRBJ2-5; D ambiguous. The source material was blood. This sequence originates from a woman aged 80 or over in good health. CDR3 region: CASSEGQQYF. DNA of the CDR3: TGTGCCAGCAGTGAAGGGCAGCAGTACTTC.